The clone carrying this T cell receptor (beta chain) was counted between two and nine times. Its cognate antigen is unknown. The assay was immunoSEQ multiplex PCR, and TCRdb's table has in-frame clones only and misses some. The table lists about 120,000 clones, around 91% of them singletons. The data belong to a study of OX40 agonist ivuxolimab in advanced cancers. Looking at the study overall: Each patient was given ivuxolimab into a vein every 2 weeks, at 0.01 to 10 mg/kg. Three dose-escalation patients had partial responses: one with hepatocellular carcinoma and two with cutaneous melanoma.

General study results and limits: CD4+ and CD8+ T cells in blood underwent clonal expansion by week 6 at 0.1 to 3.0 mg/kg.

The CDR3 length is 12 residues. Germline lookup yields CDR1 SEHNR and CDR2 FQNEAQ (reference sequence). V lost 0 bases to trimming and J lost 5 bases, with 4 bases between them. Sequencing used CD4+ or CD8+ T cells sorted from blood, obtained in a trial of the OX40 agonist ivuxolimab. The clonotype originates from an adult with an advanced solid tumor such as melanoma, head and neck, liver or kidney cancer. The chain combines TRBV7-9 with TRBJ1-2, with D unclear. CDR3 sequence: CASSLADYGYTF. The CDR3 DNA is TGTGCCAGCAGCTTAGCAGATTATGGCTACACCTTC.